Each of the 20 T cell receptor beta chains below was sequenced from the same sample in a study of molecular identifiers for immune sequencing clone quantification. TCRdb itself ran the PCR reads through MiXCR, one entry per CDR3 protein. Of about 300,000 distinct CDR3 sequences in the sample, around a fifth are singletons; the top ten hold 0.81%. The sequenced sample consisted of naive CD8+ T cells from blood, with Jurkat cell RNA spiked in. Regarding subset: FACS-sorted CD8+CD4-CCR7+CD45RA+ naive T cells. Receptors originate from a human donor in good health. Some libraries in this study had Jurkat cell RNA spiked in.

On this clonotype: One base away lies a much larger clone, so this may be a sequencing read error. The chain combines TRBV4-1 with TRBJ2-7; D might be TRBD1 (6 bases). The CDR3 sequence is 15 residues long. Germline assignment: CDR1 MGHRA and CDR2 YSYEKL. For the CDR3, the DNA is TGCGCCAACAGCCCACGGGACACCAACTCCTACGAGCAGTACTTC. Its protein product is CANSPRDTNSYEQYF.

The sample holds many counts of this clonotype. The chain joins TRBV5-5 to TRBJ1-2; the D is unclear. In germline, CDR1 is SGHKS, CDR2 YYEKEE (reference sequence). V was trimmed by 0 bases and J by 0 bases, leaving 6 bases between them. There are 14 residues in the CDR3. The CDR3 is CASSLAAANYGYTF. The CDR3 coding sequence is TGTGCCAGCAGCTTGGCAGCCGCTAACTATGGCTACACCTTC.

Notes on this clonotype: Just one base apart from a much larger clone, this may be a read error. J is TRBJ2-6 and V is TRBV3-1, with unresolved D. This CDR3 contains 14 residues. Germline assignment: CDR1 LGHDT and CDR2 YNNKEL (reference sequence). The CDR3 protein is CASSQGRSANVLAF. DNA for the CDR3: TGTGCCAGCAGCCAGGGAAGGTCGGCCAACGTCCTGGCTTTC.

A few counts support this clonotype. J is TRBJ1-1 and V is TRBV15; no reliable D call. The length of the CDR3 is 16 residues. V gave up 2 bases and J gave up 0 bases, with 13 bases separating them. CDR1 LNHNV and CDR2 YYDKDF come from the germline V gene (reference sequence). The CDR3 region is CATSRSRAAMNTEAFF. The CDR3 DNA sequence: TGTGCCACCAGCAGATCTCGGGCGGCTATGAACACTGAAGCTTTCTTT.

This clonotype came up many times. The chain employs TRBV30 and TRBJ2-4, with TRBD1 matching 8 bases. The CDR3 spans 12 residues. With 0 bases clipped from V and 13 bases from J, the junction kept 5 bases outside the gene matches. Germline lookup yields CDR1 GTSNPN and CDR2 SVGIG (reference sequence). The CDR3 region is CAWSVAGGNQYF. The CDR3 nucleotides read TGTGCCTGGAGTGTAGCAGGGGGCAACCAGTACTTC.

Many counts were recorded for this clonotype. The CDR3 sequence: CASSLNRGQTEAFF. In nucleotides, the CDR3 is TGTGCCAGCAGCCTTAACAGGGGGCAGACTGAAGCTTTCTTT. The V gene is TRBV5-6, the J gene TRBJ1-1; 9 nucleotides agree with TRBD1. V shed 4 bases, J shed 5 bases, and the junction held 6 bases outside the gene matches. Germline V gene lookup returns CDR1 SGHDT and CDR2 YYEEEE. This CDR3 is 14 amino acids long.

This clonotype was recorded at least ten times. The CDR3 DNA reads as TGTGCCAGCAGTGAATCAGGGGGCGGAACAGATACGCAGTATTTT. It specifies CASSESGGGTDTQYF. V and J are TRBV2 and TRBJ2-3; TRBD1 agrees at 8 bases. The CDR3 covers 15 residues. Germline values: CDR1 SNHLY, CDR2 FYNNEI. V shed 2 bases and J 3 bases; nucleotides not matched to a gene: 4.

This clonotype has a single count. This clone may be a read error of a much larger clone one base away. The chain has TRBV2 and TRBJ2-7; 9 bases are shared with TRBD2. This CDR3 contains 12 residues. V was clipped by 11 bases and J by 8 bases; unmatched bases: 10. The germline V gene encodes CDR1 SNHLY and CDR2 FYNNEI. For the CDR3, the DNA is TGTGCCTGCGGGGGGGGACAACCGAAGCAGTACTTC. Amino acid sequence: CACGGGQPKQYF.

This clonotype was counted many times. The chain couples TRBV7-9 to TRBJ2-1; 7 nucleotides match TRBD1. Germline V gene sequence: CDR1 SEHNR, CDR2 FQNEAQ (reference sequence). The CDR3 sequence is 15 residues long. With 5 bases clipped from V and 8 bases from J, the junction kept 12 bases outside the gene matches. In DNA form, the CDR3 reads TGTGCCAGCAGCCCTGGAAACAGGGGCGGTGATGAGCAGTTCTTC. Translated: CASSPGNRGGDEQFF.

Of note for this clonotype: Relative to the germline gene, one junction end is altered; a read error may explain this. This chain connects TRBV6-2 or TRBV6-3 to TRBJ2-7; D may be TRBD1 (5 bases). The germline V gene encodes CDR1 MNHEY and CDR2 SVGEGT. The CDR3 length is 14 residues. CDR3 nucleotides: TGTGCCGGCAGCTACCGGACAAATGCCTACGAGCAGTACTTC. Its protein product is CAGSYRTNAYEQYF.

In its sample, this clonotype was seen a few times. The chain recombines TRBV19 with TRBJ2-7, with D perhaps matching TRBD2 (5 bases). The CDR3 contains 13 residues. Trimming left V 3 bases short and J 6 bases short, with 12 bases between. Germline CDR1 LNHDA, CDR2 SQIVND (reference sequence). The CDR3 nucleotides are TGTGCCAGTAGTATCCCCAGCGGAGCCGAGCAGTACTTC. Translated, it gives CASSIPSGAEQYF. The full variable domain, completed using reference TRBV19 and TRBJ2-7, is DGGITQSPKYLFRKEGQNVTLSCEQNLNHDAMYWYRQDPGQGLRLIYYSQIVNDFQKGDIAEGYSVSREKKESFPLTVTSAQKNPTAFYLCASSIPSGAEQYFGPGTRLTVT.

The gene calls are TRBV7-9 and TRBJ2-3; D uncertain. Germline assignment: CDR1 SEHNR and CDR2 FQNEAQ (reference sequence). Deletions cut 2 bases from V and 0 bases from J, with 9 bases between. The CDR3 consists of 15 residues. The CDR3 sequence: CASSLFVGSTDTQYF. CDR3 nucleotides: TGTGCCAGCAGCTTATTTGTGGGGAGCACAGATACGCAGTATTTT.

The table lists this clonotype with many counts. The V and J genes are TRBV6-2 or TRBV6-3 and TRBJ2-3; no reliable D call. V was cut by 1 base and J by 2 bases, with 1 base left in between. The CDR3 loop spans 12 amino acids. CDR1 MNHEY and CDR2 SVGEGT come from the germline V gene. The CDR3 reads CASSYYTDTQYF. The CDR3 nucleotides read TGTGCCAGCAGTTACTACACAGATACGCAGTATTTT.

This clonotype has just a few counts. This chain connects TRBV3-2 to TRBJ2-7; the D call in the table, TRBD1, was not verified against the DNA. TRBV3-2 is a recognized pseudogene. The CDR3 runs to 14 residues. The CDR3 DNA is TGTGCCAGCAGCCGACAGGGCCGGGGGCTCGAGCAGTACTTC. As protein: CASSRQGRGLEQYF.

The sample holds a few counts of this clonotype. The rearrangement joins TRBV12-3 or TRBV12-4 to TRBJ1-6; D not certain. The ends were cut back, 5 bases at V and 8 bases at J, with 13 bases in the middle. The CDR3 length is 14 residues. The CDR3 DNA reads TGTGCCAGCAGTATGGACGGAGGCGATTCACCCCTCCACTTT. Translated, it gives CASSMDGGDSPLHF.

This clonotype was counted many times. The chain has TRBV7-2 and TRBJ1-2; D unclear. Germline V CDR1 and CDR2: SGHTA, FQGNSA. This CDR3 comprises 14 residues. Between the trimmed V and J ends, which lost 0 bases and 6 bases, there was a span of 11 bases. CDR3 sequence (DNA): TGTGCCAGCAGCTTAGCGGAGGGCAACCATGGCTACACCTTC. This encodes CASSLAEGNHGYTF.

Notes on this clonotype: A read error may explain this, as a much larger clone is one base away. The chain combines TRBV20-1 with TRBJ1-1; D unresolved. Germline values: CDR1 DFQATT, CDR2 SNEGSKA (reference sequence). This CDR3 is 14 amino acids long. V lost 0 bases and J 1 base, leaving 9 bases between the germline ends. CDR3 sequence reads: CSARDVRGNTEAFF. In DNA, the CDR3 is TGCAGTGCTAGAGATGTCCGGGGGAACACTGAAGCTTTCTTT.

This clonotype came up a few times. V gene TRBV30 combines with J gene TRBJ2-7; 13 nucleotides match TRBD2. The germline CDR1 and CDR2 sequences are GTSNPN and SVGIG (reference sequence). The CDR3 length is 15 residues. The J segment lost 3 bases and the V segment lost 1 base, leaving 3 bases of the junction unmatched. The CDR3 loop reads CAWSGTSGSFYEQYF. As DNA, the CDR3 is TGTGCCTGGAGTGGGACTAGCGGGAGTTTCTACGAGCAGTACTTC.

This clonotype was seen at least ten times. The rearrangement links TRBV6-5 to TRBJ2-3; D unclear. The germline gives CDR1 MNHEY, CDR2 SVGAGI. Trimming cost V 5 bases and J 11 bases, with 17 bases left between them. The CDR3 runs 13 residues. The CDR3 DNA follows: TGTGCCAGCAGTCAGTCGTCTGCCCTCGGGCAGTATTTT. This encodes CASSQSSALGQYF.

The table lists this clonotype with many counts. V is TRBV28 and J is TRBJ1-2, with 7 bases aligning to TRBD1. The length of the CDR3 is 14 residues. With 2 bases clipped from V and 5 bases from J, the junction kept 5 bases outside the gene matches. CDR1 is MDHEN and CDR2 is SYDVKM in the germline V gene. CDR3 in amino acids: CASSLVGGGYGYTF. The CDR3 DNA sequence: TGTGCCAGCAGTTTAGTAGGGGGCGGTTATGGCTACACCTTC.